The text below deals with one TCR beta chain. The data originate from a study of control samples from healthy donors and cancer patients. Only in-frame clones appear in the TCRdb table, and some are missing; sequencing was by immunoSEQ multiplex PCR. The data hold approximately 52,000 clones, with 88% observed a single time. Trimming shortened V by 8 bases and J by 3 bases, and 14 bases separated the two germline ends. This CDR3 spans 13 amino acids. In germline, CDR1 is MNHEY, CDR2 SVGAGI. This sequence joins TRBV6-5 and TRBJ2-7; unclear D gene. The sequence came from a man aged 45 to 65 in good health. The sample consisted of blood. The CDR3 DNA reads as TGTGCCAGCCTGGACGCGAATCGCTACGAGCAGTACTTC. Amino acid sequence: CASLDANRYEQYF.